This T cell receptor (beta chain) was obtained from a study of blood T cells in healthy people across ages. Overall study findings and caveats: The study lacked donor CMV status, which possibly confounded expanded clonotype changes. TCR beta diversity per million T cells fell roughly linearly with age.

There are a few counts of this clonotype. What it recognizes is unknown. Through a sample-barcoded 5' primer and a J-beta primer mix, a second PCR was run for roughly 6 to 12 cycles. TCRdb fed the 5' RACE reads into MiXCR, producing one record per CDR3 protein. The table includes fewer than 650,000 distinct CDR3 sequences, 25% to 35% detected once. Germline CDR1 DFQATT, CDR2 SNEGSKA (reference sequence). Trimming stripped 4 bases from V and 6 bases from J, with 15 bases between. This CDR3 has 13 residues. The same sample was also studied in work on T cells of mothers and their children. That study reports: Per 15 ul, 1.5 ug of RNA was used, with all extracted RNA going into cDNA synthesis.

The material sequenced was blood. This receptor was identified in a boy between 2 and 10 years old in good health. The genes are TRBV20-1 and TRBJ1-2; D might be TRBD1 (6 bases). CDR3 sequence reads: CSATGHVLNGYTF. Written as DNA, the CDR3 is TGCAGTGCTACGGGACACGTCTTGAATGGCTACACCTTC.